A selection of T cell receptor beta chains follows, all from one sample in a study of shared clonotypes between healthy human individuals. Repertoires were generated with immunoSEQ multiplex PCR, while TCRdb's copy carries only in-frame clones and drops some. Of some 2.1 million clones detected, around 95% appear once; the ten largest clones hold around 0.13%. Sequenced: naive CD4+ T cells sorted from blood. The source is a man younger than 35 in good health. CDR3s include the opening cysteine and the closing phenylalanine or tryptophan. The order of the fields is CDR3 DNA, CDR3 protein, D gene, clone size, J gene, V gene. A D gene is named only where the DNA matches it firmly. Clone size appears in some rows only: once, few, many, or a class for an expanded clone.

DNA: TGCAGCGGGATGAGCGGGGTTAACACCGGGGAGCTGTTTTTT
CDR3: CSGMSGVNTGELFF
D: TRBD2
size: .
J: TRBJ2-2
V: TRBV29-1

DNA: TGTGCCAGCAGCCAAGACCTGACATCACCGGGAGCCTACGAGCAGTACTTC
CDR3: CASSQDLTSPGAYEQYF
D: .
size: once
J: TRBJ2-7
V: TRBV4-2

DNA: TGTGCCAGCTCACCCGAACAGGGCAGCTCCTACGAGCAGTACTTC
CDR3: CASSPEQGSSYEQYF
D: .
size: .
J: TRBJ2-7
V: TRBV18

DNA: TGTGCCAGCAGCTTAGGCCAGGGTTTGAATGAAAAACTGTTTTTT
CDR3: CASSLGQGLNEKLFF
D: .
size: .
J: TRBJ1-4
V: TRBV7-9

DNA: TGTGCCAGCAGTCTCAAGGGACAGCCCTATGGCTACACCTTC
CDR3: CASSLKGQPYGYTF
D: TRBD1
size: .
J: TRBJ1-2
V: TRBV6-1

DNA: TGTGCCAGCAGTGAGGTCCAGGGATGGAATTCACCCCTCCACTTT
CDR3: CASSEVQGWNSPLHF
D: .
size: .
J: TRBJ1-6
V: TRBV25-1

DNA: TGTGCCAGCTCACCTGGGGGAAATGAAGCTTTCTTT
CDR3: CASSPGGNEAFF
D: .
size: .
J: TRBJ1-1
V: TRBV18

DNA: TGTGCCAGCAGTTACTCTTTGACGGATAACTATGGCTACACCTTC
CDR3: CASSYSLTDNYGYTF
D: .
size: .
J: TRBJ1-2
V: TRBV6-5

DNA: TGTGCCAGCAGAGGGGGACAGGGGGTAAGGGAAAAACTGTTTTTT
CDR3: CASRGGQGVREKLFF
D: TRBD1
size: .
J: TRBJ1-4
V: TRBV6-6

DNA: TGTGCCAGCAGTTCCTCTCGGATAGCGGGCAATGAGCAGTTCTTC
CDR3: CASSSSRIAGNEQFF
D: TRBD2
size: .
J: TRBJ2-1
V: TRBV5-6

DNA: TGTGCCAGCAGACAAGAAGGGGTAGGAGATACGCAGTATTTT
CDR3: CASRQEGVGDTQYF
D: .
size: .
J: TRBJ2-3
V: TRBV6-6

DNA: TGCGCCAGCAGCCCACGAGCGGGAGGGGACACCGGGGAGCTGTTTTTT
CDR3: CASSPRAGGDTGELFF
D: TRBD2
size: .
J: TRBJ2-2
V: TRBV5-1

DNA: TGTGCCAGCAGCTTAAACACCGGGGAGCTGTTTTTT
CDR3: CASSLNTGELFF
D: .
size: .
J: TRBJ2-2
V: TRBV5-4

DNA: TGTGCCAGCAGCCCAGGCTTCACCGGGGAGCTGTTTTTT
CDR3: CASSPGFTGELFF
D: .
size: .
J: TRBJ2-2
V: TRBV5-6

DNA: TGCGCCAGCAGCCCGACAGGGGATAATTCACCCCTCCACTTT
CDR3: CASSPTGDNSPLHF
D: TRBD1
size: .
J: TRBJ1-6
V: TRBV5-1

DNA: TGTGCCGGATCGGGACAGCAGAACACTGAAGCTTTCTTT
CDR3: CAGSGQQNTEAFF
D: TRBD1
size: .
J: TRBJ1-1
V: TRBV6-1

DNA: TGTGCCAGCAGTTACTCGTCAACAGGGCAGCCTCAAATGATCTTC
CDR3: CASSYSSTGQPQMIF
D: .
size: .
J: TRBJ2-1
V: TRBV6-5

DNA: TGTGCCAGCAGCGCAGCACAGGGGGCCGTCGACGAGCAGTACTTC
CDR3: CASSAAQGAVDEQYF
D: TRBD1
size: .
J: TRBJ2-7
V: TRBV9

DNA: TGTGCCAGCAGCTTAGATTTAACGGTTTATAATTCACCCCTCCACTTT
CDR3: CASSLDLTVYNSPLHF
D: .
size: once
J: TRBJ1-6
V: TRBV11-2

DNA: TGTGCCATCAGTGAGGCAGGGCCCGGGGAGCTGTTTTTT
CDR3: CAISEAGPGELFF
D: .
size: once
J: TRBJ2-2
V: TRBV10-3

DNA: TGTGCCAGCAGTTACCCAAATACAGGCTCAGGGAACGAGCAGTACTTC
CDR3: CASSYPNTGSGNEQYF
D: .
size: .
J: TRBJ2-7
V: TRBV6-6

DNA: TGTGCCAGCAGCCAACATTGGGGCGAGCAGTACTTC
CDR3: CASSQHWGEQYF
D: .
size: .
J: TRBJ2-7
V: TRBV14

DNA: TGTGCCAGCAGTACCACGGGGGTTAGTCAGCCCCAGCATTTT
CDR3: CASSTTGVSQPQHF
D: .
size: .
J: TRBJ1-5
V: TRBV25-1

DNA: TGCGCCACCGGACCCGGGACTAGCGCAAGACAAGAGACCCAGTACTTC
CDR3: CATGPGTSARQETQYF
D: TRBD2
size: .
J: TRBJ2-5
V: TRBV5-1

DNA: TGTGCCTGGAGTGCGCCTGGGCCCGGGGAAAAACTGTTTTTT
CDR3: CAWSAPGPGEKLFF
D: .
size: .
J: TRBJ1-4
V: TRBV30

DNA: TGTGCCAGCAGTTTGGGAGGGTCCGGATGGGGGAATGAGCAGTTCTTC
CDR3: CASSLGGSGWGNEQFF
D: TRBD2
size: once
J: TRBJ2-1
V: TRBV13

DNA: TGTGCCAGCTCACCACCCGGCAGGGGGCAAAACACCATATATTTT
CDR3: CASSPPGRGQNTIYF
D: TRBD1
size: .
J: TRBJ1-3
V: TRBV18

DNA: TGTGCCAGCAGTGAATTTTGGGGGCAGGTTGAAAAACTGTTTTTT
CDR3: CASSEFWGQVEKLFF
D: .
size: .
J: TRBJ1-4
V: TRBV25-1

DNA: TGTGCCAGCACCGGGGGGACAGGGGGTAATTCACCCCTCCACTTT
CDR3: CASTGGTGGNSPLHF
D: TRBD1
size: once
J: TRBJ1-6
V: TRBV2

DNA: TGTGCCAGCAGTGAAGCGCGTGCAGGGATAACAGATACGCAGTATTTT
CDR3: CASSEARAGITDTQYF
D: .
size: .
J: TRBJ2-3
V: TRBV6-1

DNA: TGTGCCAGCAGCCGGACAGGGAACGACAATGAGCAGTTCTTC
CDR3: CASSRTGNDNEQFF
D: TRBD1
size: once
J: TRBJ2-1
V: TRBV6-5

DNA: TGTGCCAGCAGTGAAGTTGTGAACAGGGAATACGAGCAGTACTTC
CDR3: CASSEVVNREYEQYF
D: .
size: .
J: TRBJ2-7
V: TRBV6-1

DNA: TGTGCCAGTAGTCACCCCGGACAGGTAAACTACGAGCAGTACTTC
CDR3: CASSHPGQVNYEQYF
D: TRBD1
size: .
J: TRBJ2-7
V: TRBV19

DNA: TGTGCCAGCAGCGTAGCTACGGGGGAGCAGTTCTTC
CDR3: CASSVATGEQFF
D: .
size: .
J: TRBJ2-1
V: TRBV9

DNA: TGTGCCATCAGTGACGGGGGAGCTAACTATGGCTACACCTTC
CDR3: CAISDGGANYGYTF
D: .
size: .
J: TRBJ1-2
V: TRBV10-3

DNA: TGCGCCAGCAGCAAAGTGATTAGCGGGAGAAGATACGAGCAGTTCTTC
CDR3: CASSKVISGRRYEQFF
D: TRBD2
size: .
J: TRBJ2-1
V: TRBV4-3

DNA: TGTGCCAGCAGCTTTGTGCGGGGGGCGGCGTCCTACGAGCAGTACTTC
CDR3: CASSFVRGAASYEQYF
D: TRBD2
size: .
J: TRBJ2-7
V: TRBV7-9

DNA: TGTGCCAGCAGCTTAGCGGGACAGGGTATCAACAATGAGCAGTTCTTC
CDR3: CASSLAGQGINNEQFF
D: TRBD1
size: .
J: TRBJ2-1
V: TRBV7-2

DNA: TGTGCCAGCAGCCCCGGGGGAGCCTTCAATCAGCCCCAGCATTTT
CDR3: CASSPGGAFNQPQHF
D: .
size: .
J: TRBJ1-5
V: TRBV11-2

DNA: TGTGCCAGCAGCGTAGATTGGTTACCCTACGAGCAGTACTTC
CDR3: CASSVDWLPYEQYF
D: .
size: .
J: TRBJ2-7
V: TRBV9

DNA: TGCAGTGCTATCCCTGGTACTGAAGCTTTCTTT
CDR3: CSAIPGTEAFF
D: .
size: once
J: TRBJ1-1
V: TRBV20-1

DNA: TGTGCCAGCAGTTACCCGTCAGGGGCGAGGACCGGGGAGCTGTTTTTT
CDR3: CASSYPSGARTGELFF
D: .
size: .
J: TRBJ2-2
V: TRBV6-5

DNA: TGTGCCAGCAGTTTAACCGGGACAGGGGGCTTTAACACCATATATTTT
CDR3: CASSLTGTGGFNTIYF
D: TRBD1
size: .
J: TRBJ1-3
V: TRBV28

DNA: TGTGCCAGTAGCGGACTAGCGCACAATGAGCAGTTCTTC
CDR3: CASSGLAHNEQFF
D: TRBD2
size: .
J: TRBJ2-1
V: TRBV19

DNA: TGTGCCAGCAGCTGGTACCGGGACAGCGACGAGCAGTACTTC
CDR3: CASSWYRDSDEQYF
D: TRBD1
size: .
J: TRBJ2-7
V: TRBV11-2

DNA: TGTGCCAGCAGCTTAGTTAGTCTCGGGGAGCAGTTCTTC
CDR3: CASSLVSLGEQFF
D: .
size: few
J: TRBJ2-1
V: TRBV7-8

DNA: TGTGCTAGTGGTTTCCTTGTGCAGTACTTC
CDR3: CASGFLVQYF
D: .
size: .
J: TRBJ2-7
V: TRBV12-5

DNA: TGTGCCAGCAGCGTCTCCAGGGGTAGCTACGAGCAGTACTTC
CDR3: CASSVSRGSYEQYF
D: .
size: .
J: TRBJ2-7
V: TRBV9

DNA: TGCGCCAGCAGCCAAGCGGGGACCCTCTACGAGCAGTACTTC
CDR3: CASSQAGTLYEQYF
D: .
size: .
J: TRBJ2-7
V: TRBV4-1

DNA: TGTGCCAGCAGTGAACCATCGGGACAACAATCCACTGGTAAACTGTTTTTT
CDR3: CASSEPSGQQSTGKLFF
D: .
size: .
J: TRBJ1-4
V: TRBV6-1

DNA: TGTGCCAGCAGCTTGGTGGGCCAGGCTCCTCGGGGGACCCAGTACTTC
CDR3: CASSLVGQAPRGTQYF
D: .
size: .
J: TRBJ2-5
V: TRBV5-4

DNA: TGTGCCAGCTCACCCATCGCGGCTCAGTATAGCAATCAGCCCCAGCATTTT
CDR3: CASSPIAAQYSNQPQHF
D: .
size: once
J: TRBJ1-5
V: TRBV18

DNA: TGTGCCAGCAGCTTAGGTGGGGTGGGTGAAAAACTGTTTTTT
CDR3: CASSLGGVGEKLFF
D: .
size: .
J: TRBJ1-4
V: TRBV7-9

DNA: TGTGCCAGCAGCTCAAGGACAGGGACCTACGAGCAGTACTTC
CDR3: CASSSRTGTYEQYF
D: TRBD1
size: .
J: TRBJ2-7
V: TRBV13

DNA: TGTGCCAGCAGTTTTTACGCCGGGGGGTCACCCCTCCACTTT
CDR3: CASSFYAGGSPLHF
D: .
size: .
J: TRBJ1-6
V: TRBV28

DNA: TGTGCCAGCAGCACCTCGGACAGTGGAGGAGGGTATGGCTACACCTTC
CDR3: CASSTSDSGGGYGYTF
D: .
size: .
J: TRBJ1-2
V: TRBV5-4

DNA: TGTGCTAGTGGGACAGGGAATGGGTACGAGCAGTACTTC
CDR3: CASGTGNGYEQYF
D: TRBD1
size: .
J: TRBJ2-7
V: TRBV12-5